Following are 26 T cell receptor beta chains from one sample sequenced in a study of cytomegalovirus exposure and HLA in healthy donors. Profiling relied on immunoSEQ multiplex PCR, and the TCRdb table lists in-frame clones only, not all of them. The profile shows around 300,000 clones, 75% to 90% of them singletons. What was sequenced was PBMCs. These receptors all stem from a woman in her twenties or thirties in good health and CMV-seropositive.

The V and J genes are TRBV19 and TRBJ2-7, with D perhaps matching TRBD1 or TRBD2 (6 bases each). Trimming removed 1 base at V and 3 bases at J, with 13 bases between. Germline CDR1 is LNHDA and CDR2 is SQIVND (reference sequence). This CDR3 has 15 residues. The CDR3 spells CASSIASGANYEQYF. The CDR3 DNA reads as TGTGCCAGTAGTATAGCGTCGGGGGCGAACTACGAGCAGTACTTC.

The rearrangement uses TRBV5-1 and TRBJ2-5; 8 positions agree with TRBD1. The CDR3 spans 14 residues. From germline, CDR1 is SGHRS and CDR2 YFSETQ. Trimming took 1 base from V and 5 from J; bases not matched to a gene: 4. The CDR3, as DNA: TGCGCCAGCAGCTTGTCAGGGGGCGGGGAGACCCAGTACTTC. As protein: CASSLSGGGETQYF.

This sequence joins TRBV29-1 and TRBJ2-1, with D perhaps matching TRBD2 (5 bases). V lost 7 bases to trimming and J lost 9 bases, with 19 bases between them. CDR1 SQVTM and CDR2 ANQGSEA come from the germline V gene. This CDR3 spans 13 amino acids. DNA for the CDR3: TGCAGCGCCCGGACGTCACTTCGGGGTGAGCAGTTCTTC. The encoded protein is CSARTSLRGEQFF.

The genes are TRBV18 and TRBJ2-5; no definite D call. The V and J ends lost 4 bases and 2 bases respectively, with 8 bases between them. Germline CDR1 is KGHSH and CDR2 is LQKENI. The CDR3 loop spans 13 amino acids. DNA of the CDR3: TGTGCCAGCTCACGGGCCCATCAAGAGACCCAGTACTTC. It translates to CASSRAHQETQYF.

The DNA of the CDR3 is TGTGCCAGCAGACCACTACGGGACGGGTACGAGCAGTACTTC. This gives the protein CASRPLRDGYEQYF. The V and J genes are TRBV6-5 and TRBJ2-7; D possibly uses TRBD1 or TRBD2 (5 bases each). Germline V lookup: CDR1 MNHEY, CDR2 SVGAGI. The CDR3 is 14 residues long. Trimming stripped 6 bases from V and 4 bases from J, with 16 bases between.

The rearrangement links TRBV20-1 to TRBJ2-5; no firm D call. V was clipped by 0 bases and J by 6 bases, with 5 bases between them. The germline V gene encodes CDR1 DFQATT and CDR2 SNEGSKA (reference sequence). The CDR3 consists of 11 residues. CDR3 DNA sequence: TGCAGTGCTAGAGATCACCAGACCCAGTACTTC. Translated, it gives CSARDHQTQYF.

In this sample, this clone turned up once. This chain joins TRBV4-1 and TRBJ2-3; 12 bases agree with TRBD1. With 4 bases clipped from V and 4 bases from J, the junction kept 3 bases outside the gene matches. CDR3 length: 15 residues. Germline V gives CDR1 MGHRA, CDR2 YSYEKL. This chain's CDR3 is CASSPGQGAADTQYF. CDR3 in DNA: TGCGCCAGCAGCCCGGGACAGGGGGCGGCAGATACGCAGTATTTT.

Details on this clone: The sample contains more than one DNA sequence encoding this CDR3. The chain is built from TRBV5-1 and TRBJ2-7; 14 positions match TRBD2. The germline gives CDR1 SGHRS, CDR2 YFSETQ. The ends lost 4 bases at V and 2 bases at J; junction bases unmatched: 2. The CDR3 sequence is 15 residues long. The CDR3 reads CASSLTSGGAYEQYF. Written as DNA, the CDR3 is TGCGCCAGCAGCCTGACTAGCGGGGGGGCCTACGAGCAGTACTTC.

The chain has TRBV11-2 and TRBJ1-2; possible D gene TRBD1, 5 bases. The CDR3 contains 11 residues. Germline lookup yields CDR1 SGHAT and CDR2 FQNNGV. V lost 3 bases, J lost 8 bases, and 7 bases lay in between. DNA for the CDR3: TGTGCCAGCAGCTTGGGGGACGGCTACACCTTC. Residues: CASSLGDGYTF.

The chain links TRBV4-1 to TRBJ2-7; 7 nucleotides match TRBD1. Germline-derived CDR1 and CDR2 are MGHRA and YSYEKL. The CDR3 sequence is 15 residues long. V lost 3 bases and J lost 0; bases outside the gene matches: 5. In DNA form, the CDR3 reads TGCGCCAGCAGCCAGAGACAGGGAAACTCCTACGAGCAGTACTTC. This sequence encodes CASSQRQGNSYEQYF.

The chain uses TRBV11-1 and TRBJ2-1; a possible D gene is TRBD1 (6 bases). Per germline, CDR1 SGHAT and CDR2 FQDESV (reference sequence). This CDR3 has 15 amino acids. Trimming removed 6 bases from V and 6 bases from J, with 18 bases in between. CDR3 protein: CASSRTQGLGNEQFF. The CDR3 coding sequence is TGTGCCAGCAGTCGGACACAGGGTTTGGGCAATGAGCAGTTCTTC. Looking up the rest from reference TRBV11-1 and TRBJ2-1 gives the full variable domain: EAEVAQSPRYKITEKSQAVAFWCDPISGHATLYWYRQILGQGPELLVQFQDESVVDDSQLPKDRFSAERLKGVDSTLKIQPAELGDSAMYLCASSRTQGLGNEQFFGPGTRLTVL.

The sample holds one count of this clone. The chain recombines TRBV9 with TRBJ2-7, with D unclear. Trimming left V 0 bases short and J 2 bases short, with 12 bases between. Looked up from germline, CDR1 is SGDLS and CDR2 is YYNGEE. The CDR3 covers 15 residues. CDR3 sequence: CASSVGAGVTYEQYF. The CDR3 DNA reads TGTGCCAGCAGCGTAGGGGCTGGGGTAACCTACGAGCAGTACTTC.

For the CDR3, the DNA is TGTGCCAGCAGAGGCGCGGCCAATGAGCAGTTCTTC. Residues: CASRGAANEQFF. The V gene is TRBV2, the J gene TRBJ2-1, with unresolved D. The CDR3 is 12 residues long. Trimming cost V 6 bases and J 6 bases, with 9 bases left between them. The V gene's germline CDR1 is SNHLY and CDR2 FYNNEI. The complete variable domain, with remaining parts taken from reference TRBV2 and TRBJ2-1, reads EPEVTQTPSHQVTQMGQEVILRCVPISNHLYFYWYRQILGQKVEFLVSFYNNEISEKSEIFDDQFSVERPDGSNFTLKIRSTKLEDSAMYFCASRGAANEQFFGPGTRLTVL.

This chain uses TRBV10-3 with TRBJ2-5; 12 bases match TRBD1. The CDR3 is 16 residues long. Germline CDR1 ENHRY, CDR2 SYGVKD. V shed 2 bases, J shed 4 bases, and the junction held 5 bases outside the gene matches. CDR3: CAISEPGQGAGETQYF. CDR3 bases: TGTGCCATCAGTGAGCCGGGACAGGGGGCAGGAGAGACCCAGTACTTC.

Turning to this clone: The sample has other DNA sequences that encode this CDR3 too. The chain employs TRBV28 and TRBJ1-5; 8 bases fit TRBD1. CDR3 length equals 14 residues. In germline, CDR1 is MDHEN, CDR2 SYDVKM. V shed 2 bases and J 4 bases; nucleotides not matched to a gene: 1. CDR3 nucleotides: TGTGCCAGCAGTTTAAGGGACAGGAATCAGCCCCAGCATTTT. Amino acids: CASSLRDRNQPQHF.

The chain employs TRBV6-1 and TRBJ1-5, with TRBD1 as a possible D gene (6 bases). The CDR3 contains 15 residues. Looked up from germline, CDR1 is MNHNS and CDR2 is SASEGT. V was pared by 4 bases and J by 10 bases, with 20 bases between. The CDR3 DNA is TGTGCCAGCAGTGGGGACGGGACATCGGATAGTCCCCAGCATTTT. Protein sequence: CASSGDGTSDSPQHF.

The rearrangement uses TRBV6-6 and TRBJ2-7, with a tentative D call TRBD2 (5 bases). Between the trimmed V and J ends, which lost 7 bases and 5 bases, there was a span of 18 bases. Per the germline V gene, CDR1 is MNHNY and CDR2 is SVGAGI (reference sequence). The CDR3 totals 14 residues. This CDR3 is CASIPRALAHEQYF. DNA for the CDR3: TGTGCCAGCATTCCCCGGGCGCTAGCCCACGAGCAGTACTTC.

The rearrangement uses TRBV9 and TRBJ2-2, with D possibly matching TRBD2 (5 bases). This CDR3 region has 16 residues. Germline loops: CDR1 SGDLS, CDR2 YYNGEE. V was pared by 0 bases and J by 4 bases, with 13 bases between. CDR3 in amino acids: CASSVVAGGLTGELFF. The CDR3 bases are TGTGCCAGCAGCGTAGTGGCGGGCGGCCTCACCGGGGAGCTGTTTTTT.

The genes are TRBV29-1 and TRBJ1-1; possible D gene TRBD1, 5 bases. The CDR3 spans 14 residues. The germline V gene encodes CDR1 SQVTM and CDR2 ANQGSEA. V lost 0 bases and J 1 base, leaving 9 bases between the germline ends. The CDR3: CSVEDGGRNTEAFF. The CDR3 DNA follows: TGCAGCGTTGAAGATGGGGGGAGGAACACTGAAGCTTTCTTT. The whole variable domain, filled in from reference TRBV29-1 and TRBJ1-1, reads SAVISQKPSRDICQRGTSLTIQCQVDSQVTMMFWYRQQPGQSLTLIATANQGSEATYESGFVIDKFPISRPNLTFSTLTVSNMSPEDSSIYLCSVEDGGRNTEAFFGQGTRLTVV.

The CDR3: CASRTGTVIYEQYF. The CDR3 coding sequence is TGTGCCAGCAGGACCGGGACAGTGATCTACGAGCAGTACTTC. The rearrangement joins TRBV2 to TRBJ2-7; 7 nucleotides agree with TRBD1. V shed 6 bases and J 3 bases; nucleotides not matched to a gene: 8. The CDR3 runs 14 residues. Germline V gene sequence: CDR1 SNHLY, CDR2 FYNNEI.

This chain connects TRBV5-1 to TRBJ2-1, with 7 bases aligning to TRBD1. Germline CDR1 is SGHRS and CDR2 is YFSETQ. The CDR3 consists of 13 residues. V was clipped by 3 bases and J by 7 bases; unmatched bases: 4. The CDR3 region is CASSSRGPNEQFF. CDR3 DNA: TGCGCCAGCAGCTCGAGGGGGCCGAATGAGCAGTTCTTC.

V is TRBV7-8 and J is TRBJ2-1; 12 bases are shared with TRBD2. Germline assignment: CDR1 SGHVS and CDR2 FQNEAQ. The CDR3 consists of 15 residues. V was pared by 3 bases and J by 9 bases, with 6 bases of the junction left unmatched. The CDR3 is CASSLGLAGGGEQFF. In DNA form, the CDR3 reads TGTGCCAGCAGCTTGGGACTAGCGGGTGGGGGTGAGCAGTTCTTC.

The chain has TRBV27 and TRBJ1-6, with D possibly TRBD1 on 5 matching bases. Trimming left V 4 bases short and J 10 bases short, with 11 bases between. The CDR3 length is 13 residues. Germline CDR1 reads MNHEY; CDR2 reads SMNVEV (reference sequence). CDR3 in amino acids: CASSWQGRSPLHF. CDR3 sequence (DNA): TGTGCCAGCAGTTGGCAGGGACGATCACCCCTCCACTTT.

CDR3 in DNA: TGTGCCAGCAGCTTGGGACATTCGAACACTGAAGCTTTCTTT. It is translated as CASSLGHSNTEAFF. This sequence joins TRBV5-8 and TRBJ1-1; D is uncertain. Germline-derived CDR1 and CDR2 are SGHTS and YDEGEE. Trimming left V 0 bases short and J 1 base short, with 7 bases between. The CDR3 has 14 residues.

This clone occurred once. The CDR3: CASSLNSFQETQYF. CDR3 coding DNA: TGCGCCAGCAGCTTAAACAGCTTCCAAGAGACCCAGTACTTC. The J gene is TRBJ2-5, the V gene TRBV5-1; D remains ambiguous. Germline CDR1 SGHRS, CDR2 YFSETQ. V lost 2 bases, J lost 1 base, and 9 bases lay in between. The CDR3 has 14 amino acids.

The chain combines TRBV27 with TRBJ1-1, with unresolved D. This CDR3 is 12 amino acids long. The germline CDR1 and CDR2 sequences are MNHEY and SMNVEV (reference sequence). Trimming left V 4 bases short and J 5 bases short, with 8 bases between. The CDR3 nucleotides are TGTGCCAGCAGTTCTTGGGGTACTGAAGCTTTCTTT. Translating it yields CASSSWGTEAFF.